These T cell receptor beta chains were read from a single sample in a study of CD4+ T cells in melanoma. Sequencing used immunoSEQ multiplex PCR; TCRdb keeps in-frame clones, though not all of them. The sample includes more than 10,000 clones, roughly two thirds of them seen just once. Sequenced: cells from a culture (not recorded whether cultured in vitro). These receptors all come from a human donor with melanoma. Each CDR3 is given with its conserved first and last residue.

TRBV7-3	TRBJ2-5	CASSSGTWETQYF
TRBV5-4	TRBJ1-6	CASSGGSQGSPLHF
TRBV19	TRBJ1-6	CASRKSTAGPYNSPLHF
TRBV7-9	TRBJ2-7	CASSPHRYEQYF
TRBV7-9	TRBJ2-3	CASTGTVRVTDTQYF
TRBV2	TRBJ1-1	CASSGGTGTGEAFF
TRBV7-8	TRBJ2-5	CASSLATGGEETQYF
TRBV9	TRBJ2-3	CASSVETSGGADTQYF
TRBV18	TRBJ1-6	CASSGTGGNSPLHF
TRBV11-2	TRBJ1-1	CASSLEFGRMNTEAFF
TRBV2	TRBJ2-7	CASSDLSGLDYEQYF
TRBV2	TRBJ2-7	CASSEAEAGLYEQYF
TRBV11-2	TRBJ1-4	CASSPRPGAGEKLFF
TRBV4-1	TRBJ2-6	CASSVTTGANVLTF
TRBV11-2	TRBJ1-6	CASSLGGFNSPLHF
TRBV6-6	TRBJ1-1	CASRAGGNTEAFF
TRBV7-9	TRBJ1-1	CASSLVGWPDTEAFF
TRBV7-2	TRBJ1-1	CASSLWSGGFTEAFF
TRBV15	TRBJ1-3	CATSRKVGAHVGNTIYF
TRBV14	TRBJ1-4	CASSLTTGSGLEKLFF
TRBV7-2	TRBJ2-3	CASRPRTSADTQYF
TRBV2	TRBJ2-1	CASRKAGGQYNEQFF
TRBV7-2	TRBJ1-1	CASSPQRTEAFF
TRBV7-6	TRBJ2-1	CASSFNTGDNEEQFF
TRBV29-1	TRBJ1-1	CSVFKGRAFF
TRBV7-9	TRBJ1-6	CASSLMAGHAGPLHF
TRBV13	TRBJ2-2	CASSLLRGNTGELFF
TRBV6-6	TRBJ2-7	CASSYGRGLYEQYF
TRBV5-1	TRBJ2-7	CASSLVSGPYEQYF
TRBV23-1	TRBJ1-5	CASSQFTGPDQPQHF
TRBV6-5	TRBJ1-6	CASSGWGGSPLHF
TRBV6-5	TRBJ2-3	CASSFTRTATDTQYF
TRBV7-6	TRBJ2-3	CASSLGHTDTQYF
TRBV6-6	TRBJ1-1	CASRSRDAAEAFF
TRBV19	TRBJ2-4	CASSIPAGTKNIQYF
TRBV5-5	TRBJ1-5	CASSGGTEGWEPQHF
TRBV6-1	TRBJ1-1	CASLPPHGTEAFF
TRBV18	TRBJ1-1	CASSPGNTEAFF
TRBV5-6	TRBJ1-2	CASSLTGTDYGYTF
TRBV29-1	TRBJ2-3	CSTRESAASNTQYF
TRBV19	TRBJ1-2	CASSISGTGNYGYTF
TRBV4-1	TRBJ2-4	CASSHPTGARLPKNIQYF
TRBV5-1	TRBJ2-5	CASSLEIGRPGEETQYF